Each of the 22 T cell receptor beta chains below was sequenced from the same sample in a study of cytomegalovirus exposure and HLA in healthy donors. It was with 60 Vbeta and 13 Jbeta primers that the PCR ran. Assay used: immunoSEQ multiplex PCR; TCRdb lists only in-frame clones, some missing. The sample's table shows 53,000 or so clones. Sequencing was performed on PBMCs. The receptors were sampled from a man younger than 35 in good health and CMV-seropositive.

The chain links TRBV6-1 to TRBJ2-7; D is undetermined. The V gene's germline CDR1 is MNHNS and CDR2 SASEGT. V gave up 6 bases and J gave up 2 bases, with 8 bases separating them. This CDR3 comprises 12 residues. The CDR3 sequence: CASRRVTYEQYF. In DNA form, the CDR3 reads TGTGCCAGCAGGAGAGTGACCTACGAGCAGTACTTC.

The chain employs TRBV7-2 and TRBJ2-2; possibly TRBD2 for D (6 bases). This CDR3 has 15 residues. Trimming removed 5 bases from V and 2 bases from J, with 12 bases in between. The V gene's germline CDR1 is SGHTA and CDR2 FQGNSA. Here the CDR3 DNA reads TGTGCCAGCAGCCAAGCGGGCTTAAACACCGGGGAGCTGTTTTTT. This encodes CASSQAGLNTGELFF. Complete variable domain (other parts from reference TRBV7-2 and TRBJ2-2): GAGVSQSPSNKVTEKGKDVELRCDPISGHTALYWYRQSLGQGLEFLIYFQGNSAPDKSGLPSDRFSAERTGGSVSTLTIQRTQQEDSAVYLCASSQAGLNTGELFFGEGSRLTVL.

This sequence joins TRBV6-1 and TRBJ2-7; possibly TRBD1 for D (6 bases). This CDR3 is built from 16 residues. CDR1 and CDR2 (germline): MNHNS, SASEGT. Trimming pared 1 base from V and 3 bases from J, leaving 16 bases between. CDR3 sequence (DNA): TGTGCCAGCAGTGAAGGGGAGTCAGGGGAGATCTACGAGCAGTACTTC. It codes for CASSEGESGEIYEQYF.

V usage is TRBV18 and J usage is TRBJ2-2, with 12 bases matching TRBD2. Germline loops: CDR1 KGHSH, CDR2 LQKENI. The CDR3 runs 16 residues. Trimming at V came to 3 bases and at J to 4 bases, leaving 3 bases not matched to a gene. Here the CDR3 reads CASSPPGLAGTGELFF. CDR3 bases: TGTGCCAGCTCACCGCCGGGACTAGCGGGCACCGGGGAGCTGTTTTTT.

This chain uses TRBV30 with TRBJ2-5; the D gene is possibly TRBD1 (6 bases). Between the trimmed V and J ends, which lost 1 base and 7 bases, there was a span of 13 bases. The CDR3 has 13 amino acids. From germline, CDR1 is GTSNPN and CDR2 SVGIG (reference sequence). CDR3 residues: CAWSDRALGTQYF. The DNA of the CDR3 is TGTGCCTGGAGTGACAGGGCCCTGGGGACCCAGTACTTC.

The chain recombines TRBV7-9 with TRBJ2-2; tentative D call: TRBD2 (5 bases). Trimming took 5 bases from V and 1 from J, leaving 17 bases between them. The CDR3 consists of 17 residues. Germline values: CDR1 SEHNR, CDR2 FQNEAQ (reference sequence). CDR3 loop: CASSQELGGQNTGELFF. In DNA form, the CDR3 reads TGTGCCAGCAGCCAGGAGCTGGGCGGGCAGAACACCGGGGAGCTGTTTTTT.

The rearrangement joins TRBV5-1 to TRBJ2-1; 7 bases map to TRBD1. This CDR3 region has 16 residues. Germline values: CDR1 SGHRS, CDR2 YFSETQ. V trimming: 4 bases; J trimming: 1 base; junction bases outside the gene matches: 8. The CDR3 DNA reads as TGCGCCAGCAGCGTTAGGACAGGATATTCCTACAATGAGCAGTTCTTC. It codes for CASSVRTGYSYNEQFF. Based on the CDR3 plus reference TRBV5-1 and TRBJ2-1, the full variable domain is KAGVTQTPRYLIKTRGQQVTLSCSPISGHRSVSWYQQTPGQGLQFLFEYFSETQRNKGNFPGRFSGRQFSNSRSEMNVSTLELGDSALYLCASSVRTGYSYNEQFFGPGTRLTVL.

The rearrangement uses TRBV15 and TRBJ2-7; possible D gene TRBD1, 7 bases. V shed 5 bases and J shed 3 bases, with 17 bases lying between them. CDR3 length: 15 residues. CDR1 and CDR2 from the germline V gene are LNHNV and YYDKDF (reference sequence). DNA of the CDR3: TGTGCCACCAGCGGGGGGAGACAGGGTCACTACGAGCAGTACTTC. Its protein product is CATSGGRQGHYEQYF. Using reference TRBV15 and TRBJ2-7 for the parts outside the CDR3, the full variable domain is DAMVIQNPRYQVTQFGKPVTLSCSQTLNHNVMYWYQQKSSQAPKLLFHYYDKDFNNEADTPDNFQSRRPNTSFCFLDIRSPGLGDTAMYLCATSGGRQGHYEQYFGPGTRLTVT.

This chain joins TRBV9 and TRBJ2-3; possibly TRBD1 for D (6 bases). The CDR3 runs to 15 residues. Germline V gene sequence: CDR1 SGDLS, CDR2 YYNGEE. Deletions cut 0 bases from V and 3 bases from J, with 11 bases between. The CDR3 reads CASSVAGQLTDTQYF. As DNA, the CDR3 is TGTGCCAGCAGCGTAGCAGGACAGTTAACAGATACGCAGTATTTT.

The rearrangement joins TRBV9 to TRBJ2-2; 10 bases map to TRBD2. The V gene end was trimmed by 0 bases and the J gene end by 2 bases; junction bases not matched to a gene: 13. CDR1 and CDR2 from the germline V gene are SGDLS and YYNGEE. The CDR3 is made up of 20 amino acids. The CDR3: CASSVAPSGSIRFNTGELFF. DNA of the CDR3: TGTGCCAGCAGCGTAGCTCCTAGCGGGAGTATCAGGTTTAACACCGGGGAGCTGTTTTTT.

The rearrangement links TRBV27 to TRBJ2-1; 8 bases are a match to TRBD2. V lost 3 bases to trimming and J lost 5 bases; unmatched junction nucleotides: 3. Germline loops: CDR1 MNHEY, CDR2 SMNVEV (reference sequence). The CDR3 is made up of 14 amino acids. The CDR3: CASSLAGGNNEQFF. CDR3 bases: TGTGCCAGCAGTTTGGCGGGAGGCAACAATGAGCAGTTCTTC.

The chain is built from TRBV19 and TRBJ1-1; 8 bases match TRBD1. Unmatched junction bases numbered 8, after V lost 1 base and J lost 7 bases. The CDR3 length is 15 residues. Germline V gives CDR1 LNHDA, CDR2 SQIVND (reference sequence). DNA for the CDR3: TGTGCCAGTAGTATAGTCGGACAGGGTCATGGTGAAGCTTTCTTT. This encodes CASSIVGQGHGEAFF. The whole variable domain, filled in from reference TRBV19 and TRBJ1-1, reads DGGITQSPKYLFRKEGQNVTLSCEQNLNHDAMYWYRQDPGQGLRLIYYSQIVNDFQKGDIAEGYSVSREKKESFPLTVTSAQKNPTAFYLCASSIVGQGHGEAFFGQGTRLTVV.

This chain joins TRBV18 and TRBJ2-1, with a tentative D call TRBD1 (6 bases). Germline V CDR1 and CDR2: KGHSH, LQKENI. V lost 3 bases and J lost 6, with 9 bases in between. This CDR3 spans 13 amino acids. DNA of the CDR3: TGTGCCAGCTCACCCGCGACAGGCAATGAGCAGTTCTTC. Encoded protein: CASSPATGNEQFF.

The rearrangement joins TRBV2 to TRBJ2-5; TRBD2 agrees at 10 bases. The germline V gene encodes CDR1 SNHLY and CDR2 FYNNEI. The CDR3 spans 17 residues. Trimming cost V 6 bases and J 10 bases; bases outside gene matches: 20. CDR3 in DNA: TGTGCCAGCAGACCCGGACTAGCGGAGGCGGCCCCAGGGGGCCAGTACTTC. The encoded protein is CASRPGLAEAAPGGQYF.

The chain recombines TRBV5-1 with TRBJ1-2; tentatively, D is TRBD1 (5 bases). The CDR3 totals 13 residues. The germline V gene has CDR1 SGHRS and CDR2 YFSETQ. V shed 4 bases and J shed 6 bases, with 13 bases lying between them. In nucleotides, the CDR3 is TGCGCCAGCAGCGTCCAGGGTGGGGATGGCTACACCTTC. It codes for CASSVQGGDGYTF.

This sequence joins TRBV4-2 and TRBJ2-5; 11 bases match TRBD2. The CDR3 runs 14 residues. Germline CDR1 LGHNA, CDR2 YNFKEQ. J lost 10 bases, V lost 2 bases, and 6 bases had no gene match. CDR3 DNA: TGTGCCAGCAGCCAAACACTAGCGGGAGAGCGCCAGTACTTC. It translates to CASSQTLAGERQYF.

The chain combines TRBV7-6 with TRBJ2-3; TRBD1 agrees at 8 bases. Germline assignment: CDR1 SGHVS and CDR2 FNYEAQ. The CDR3 loop spans 14 amino acids. V gave up 3 bases and J gave up 4 bases; unmatched junction bases: 3. CDR3 DNA sequence: TGTGCCAGCAGCTTTGACAGGGGACCAGATACGCAGTATTTT. The encoded protein is CASSFDRGPDTQYF.

This rearrangement joins TRBV5-1 to TRBJ1-2; tentative D call: TRBD1 (5 bases). Germline CDR1 reads SGHRS; CDR2 reads YFSETQ. The CDR3 spans 14 residues. V lost 4 bases and J lost 0, with 10 bases in between. CDR3 sequence: CASSPGTTNYGYTF. CDR3 in DNA: TGCGCCAGCAGCCCGGGGACTACTAACTATGGCTACACCTTC.

This chain links TRBV19 with TRBJ2-1; 10 bases align to TRBD2. V dropped 3 bases and J dropped 8; count of bases not matched to a gene: 7. The V gene's germline CDR1 is LNHDA and CDR2 SQIVND (reference sequence). This CDR3 region has 15 residues. This CDR3 reads CASSIGAGGQDEQFF. CDR3 bases: TGTGCCAGTAGTATTGGAGCGGGAGGGCAGGATGAGCAGTTCTTC. Full variable domain (outside the CDR3, taken from reference TRBV19 and TRBJ2-1): DGGITQSPKYLFRKEGQNVTLSCEQNLNHDAMYWYRQDPGQGLRLIYYSQIVNDFQKGDIAEGYSVSREKKESFPLTVTSAQKNPTAFYLCASSIGAGGQDEQFFGPGTRLTVL.

The chain uses TRBV6-1 and TRBJ1-5, with a tentative D call TRBD1 (6 bases). Germline assignment: CDR1 MNHNS and CDR2 SASEGT. Trimming left V 4 bases short and J 7 bases short, with 11 bases between. The CDR3 length is 13 residues. The CDR3: CASSVQGGQPQHF. DNA for the CDR3: TGTGCCAGCAGTGTACAGGGCGGACAGCCCCAGCATTTT.

This chain joins TRBV7-8 and TRBJ2-1, with 11 positions matching TRBD2. From germline, CDR1 is SGHVS and CDR2 FQNEAQ. CDR3 length: 22 residues. V dropped 4 bases and J dropped 2; count of bases not matched to a gene: 22. The DNA of the CDR3 is TGTGCCAGCAGCTCGAGGATTTGGCCGGGACAGGTACTAGCGGGAGCCTACAATGAGCAGTTCTTC. Translation gives CASSSRIWPGQVLAGAYNEQFF.

The CDR3 sequence is CASSTGDRVYSNQPQHF. In DNA, the CDR3 is TGTGCCAGCAGCACGGGGGACAGGGTATATAGCAATCAGCCCCAGCATTTT. The chain joins TRBV5-5 to TRBJ1-5; TRBD1 aligns across 9 bases. This CDR3 region has 17 residues. J was trimmed by 0 bases and V by 4 bases; bases with no gene match: 8. The germline gives CDR1 SGHKS, CDR2 YYEKEE (reference sequence). The full variable domain, with the rest looked up from reference TRBV5-5 and TRBJ1-5, is DAGVTQSPTHLIKTRGQQVTLRCSPISGHKSVSWYQQVLGQGPQFIFQYYEKEERGRGNFPDRFSARQFPNYSSELNVNALLLGDSALYLCASSTGDRVYSNQPQHFGDGTRLSIL.